This TCR beta chain is drawn from a study of blood T cell repertoires in COVID-19. Study at large: Nucleic acid was either cDNA or gDNA, and it came from T cells, B-cell-depleted T cells, or PBMCs.

The repertoire was sequenced with immunoSEQ multiplex PCR; TCRdb's copy has only in-frame clones and lacks some. The sample holds 200,000 to 300,000 clones, approximately 91% seen once. This clone showed up just a few times. CDR1 and CDR2 (germline): SNHLY, FYNNEI. V dropped 6 bases and J dropped 5 bases, with 14 bases sitting between them. This CDR3 has 14 residues. Input material: peripheral blood. The sequence derives from a man aged 30 to 39 with COVID-19, enrolled during active disease. The chain carries TRBV2 and TRBJ2-1; possible D gene TRBD2, 6 bases. This CDR3 is CASSRRGINNEQFF. The CDR3, as DNA: TGTGCCAGCAGCCGACGGGGGATTAACAATGAGCAGTTCTTC.